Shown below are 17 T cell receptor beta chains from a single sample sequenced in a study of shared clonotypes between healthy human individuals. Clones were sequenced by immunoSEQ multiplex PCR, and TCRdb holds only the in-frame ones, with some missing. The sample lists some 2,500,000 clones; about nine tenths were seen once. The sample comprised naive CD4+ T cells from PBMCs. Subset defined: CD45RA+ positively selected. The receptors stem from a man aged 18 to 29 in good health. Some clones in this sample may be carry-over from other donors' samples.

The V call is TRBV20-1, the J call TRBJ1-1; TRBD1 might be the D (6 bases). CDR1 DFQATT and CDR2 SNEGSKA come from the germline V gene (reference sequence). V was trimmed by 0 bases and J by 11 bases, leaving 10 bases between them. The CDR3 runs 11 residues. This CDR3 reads CSAREGARAFF. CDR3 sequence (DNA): TGCAGTGCTAGAGAGGGGGCGCGGGCTTTCTTT.

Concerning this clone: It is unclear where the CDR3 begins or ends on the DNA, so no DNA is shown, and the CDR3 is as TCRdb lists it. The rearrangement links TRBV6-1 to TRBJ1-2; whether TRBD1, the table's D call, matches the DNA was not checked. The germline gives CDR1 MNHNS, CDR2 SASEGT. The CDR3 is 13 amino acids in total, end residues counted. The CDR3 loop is CASSDFGTGSSSF.

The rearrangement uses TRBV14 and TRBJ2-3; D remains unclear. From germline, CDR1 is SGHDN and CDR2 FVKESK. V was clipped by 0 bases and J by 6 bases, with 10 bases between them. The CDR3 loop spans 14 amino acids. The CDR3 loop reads CASSQDRLGDTQYF. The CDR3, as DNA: TGTGCCAGCAGCCAAGATCGTTTGGGGGATACGCAGTATTTT.

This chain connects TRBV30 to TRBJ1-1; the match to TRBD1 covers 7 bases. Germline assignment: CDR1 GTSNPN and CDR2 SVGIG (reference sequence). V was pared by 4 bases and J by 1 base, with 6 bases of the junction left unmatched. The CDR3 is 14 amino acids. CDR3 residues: CAWTLGQPNTEAFF. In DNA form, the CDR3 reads TGTGCCTGGACCTTGGGACAGCCGAACACTGAAGCTTTCTTT.

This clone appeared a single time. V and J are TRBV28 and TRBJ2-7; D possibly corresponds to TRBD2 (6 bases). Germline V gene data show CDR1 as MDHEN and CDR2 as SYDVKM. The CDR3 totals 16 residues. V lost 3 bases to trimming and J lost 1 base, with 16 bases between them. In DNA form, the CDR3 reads TGTGCCAGCAGTTTCCTTAGCGGTGGTAGGTCCTACGAGCAGTACTTC. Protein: CASSFLSGGRSYEQYF. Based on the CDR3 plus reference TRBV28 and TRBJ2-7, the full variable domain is DVKVTQSSRYLVKRTGEKVFLECVQDMDHENMFWYRQDPGLGLRLIYFSYDVKMKEKGDIPEGYSVSREKKERFSLILESASTNQTSMYLCASSFLSGGRSYEQYFGPGTRLTVT.

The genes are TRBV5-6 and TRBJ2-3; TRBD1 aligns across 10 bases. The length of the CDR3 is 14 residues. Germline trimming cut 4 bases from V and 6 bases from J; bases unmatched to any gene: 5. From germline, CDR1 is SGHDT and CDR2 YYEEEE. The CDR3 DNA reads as TGTGCCAGCAGCCCGGACAGGGGGAGCGATACGCAGTATTTT. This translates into CASSPDRGSDTQYF.

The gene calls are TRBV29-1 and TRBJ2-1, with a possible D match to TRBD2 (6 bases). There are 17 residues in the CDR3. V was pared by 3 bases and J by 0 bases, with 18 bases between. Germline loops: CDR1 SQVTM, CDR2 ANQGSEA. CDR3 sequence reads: CSVEVSSGTPSYNEQFF. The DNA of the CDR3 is TGCAGCGTTGAGGTCTCGTCAGGGACTCCCTCCTACAATGAGCAGTTCTTC.

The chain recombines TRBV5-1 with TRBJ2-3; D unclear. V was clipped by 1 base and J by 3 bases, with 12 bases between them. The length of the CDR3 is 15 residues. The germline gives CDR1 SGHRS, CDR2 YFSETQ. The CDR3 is CASSLTNLATDTQYF. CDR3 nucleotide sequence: TGCGCCAGCAGCTTGACGAATTTGGCTACAGATACGCAGTATTTT. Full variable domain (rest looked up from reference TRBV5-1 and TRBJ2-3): KAGVTQTPRYLIKTRGQQVTLSCSPISGHRSVSWYQQTPGQGLQFLFEYFSETQRNKGNFPGRFSGRQFSNSRSEMNVSTLELGDSALYLCASSLTNLATDTQYFGPGTRLTVL.

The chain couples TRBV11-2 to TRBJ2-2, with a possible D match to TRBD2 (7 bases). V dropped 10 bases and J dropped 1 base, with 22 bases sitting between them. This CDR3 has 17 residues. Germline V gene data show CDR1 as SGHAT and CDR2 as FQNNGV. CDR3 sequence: CATTPWGGAGNTGELFF. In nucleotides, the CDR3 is TGTGCCACCACCCCTTGGGGGGGCGCCGGGAACACCGGGGAGCTGTTTTTT.

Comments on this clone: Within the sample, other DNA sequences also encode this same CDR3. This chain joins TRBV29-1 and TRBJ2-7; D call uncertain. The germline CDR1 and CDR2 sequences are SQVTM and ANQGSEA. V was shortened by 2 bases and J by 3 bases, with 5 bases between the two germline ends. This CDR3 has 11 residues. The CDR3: CSVERDYEQYF. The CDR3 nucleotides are TGCAGCGTTGAAAGGGACTACGAGCAGTACTTC.

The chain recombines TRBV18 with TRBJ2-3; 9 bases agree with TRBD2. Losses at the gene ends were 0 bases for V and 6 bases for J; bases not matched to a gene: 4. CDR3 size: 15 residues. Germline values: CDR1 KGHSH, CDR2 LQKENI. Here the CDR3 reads CASSPPSGSPDTQYF. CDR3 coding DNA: TGTGCCAGCTCACCACCTAGCGGGAGTCCGGATACGCAGTATTTT. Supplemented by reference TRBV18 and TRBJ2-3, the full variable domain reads NAGVMQNPRHLVRRRGQEARLRCSPMKGHSHVYWYRQLPEEGLKFMVYLQKENIIDESGMPKERFSAEFPKEGPSILRIQQVVRGDSAAYFCASSPPSGSPDTQYFGPGTRLTVL.

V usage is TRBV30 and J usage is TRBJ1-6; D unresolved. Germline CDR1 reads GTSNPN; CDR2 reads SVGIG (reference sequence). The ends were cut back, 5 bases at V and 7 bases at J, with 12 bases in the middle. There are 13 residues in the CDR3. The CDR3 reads CAWAADGNSPLHF. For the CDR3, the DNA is TGTGCCTGGGCCGCCGACGGAAATTCACCCCTCCACTTT.

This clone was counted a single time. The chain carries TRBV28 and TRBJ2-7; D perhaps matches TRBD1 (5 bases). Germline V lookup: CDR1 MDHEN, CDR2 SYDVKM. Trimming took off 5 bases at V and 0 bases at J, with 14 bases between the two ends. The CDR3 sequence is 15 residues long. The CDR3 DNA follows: TGTGCCAGCAGTGTAGACAGCCTGGGCTCCTACGAGCAGTACTTC. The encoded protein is CASSVDSLGSYEQYF. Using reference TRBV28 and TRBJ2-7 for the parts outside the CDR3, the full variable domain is DVKVTQSSRYLVKRTGEKVFLECVQDMDHENMFWYRQDPGLGLRLIYFSYDVKMKEKGDIPEGYSVSREKKERFSLILESASTNQTSMYLCASSVDSLGSYEQYFGPGTRLTVT.

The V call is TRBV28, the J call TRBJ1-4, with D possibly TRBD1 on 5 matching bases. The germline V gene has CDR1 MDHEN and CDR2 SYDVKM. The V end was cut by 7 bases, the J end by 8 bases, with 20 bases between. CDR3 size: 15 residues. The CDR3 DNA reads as TGTGCCAGCACCCGATCGGGGGGGGGAAGGGAAAAACTGTTTTTT. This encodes CASTRSGGGREKLFF.

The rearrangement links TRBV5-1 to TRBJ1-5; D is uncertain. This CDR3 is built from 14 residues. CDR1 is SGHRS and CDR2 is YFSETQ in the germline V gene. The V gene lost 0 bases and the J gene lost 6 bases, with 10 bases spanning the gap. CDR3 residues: CASSLGEEGQPQHF. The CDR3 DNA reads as TGCGCCAGCAGCTTGGGTGAGGAGGGTCAGCCCCAGCATTTT.

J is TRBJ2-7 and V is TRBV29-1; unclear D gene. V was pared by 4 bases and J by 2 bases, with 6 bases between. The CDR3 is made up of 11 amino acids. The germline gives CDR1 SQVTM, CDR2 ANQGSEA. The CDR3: CSVGYTYEQYF. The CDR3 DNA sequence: TGCAGCGTTGGGTACACCTACGAGCAGTACTTC.

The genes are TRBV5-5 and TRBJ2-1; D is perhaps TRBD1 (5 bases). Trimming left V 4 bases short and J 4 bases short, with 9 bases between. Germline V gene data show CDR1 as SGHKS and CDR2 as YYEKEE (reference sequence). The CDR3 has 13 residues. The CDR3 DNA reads TGTGCCAGCAGCACAACAGGTTACAATGAGCAGTTCTTC. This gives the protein CASSTTGYNEQFF.